The text below deals with one T cell receptor (beta chain). The data were taken from a study of T cell responses to AZD1222 COVID-19 vaccine. The CDR3 runs 16 residues. The germline V gene encodes CDR1 SGHTA and CDR2 FQGNSA. V shed 4 bases, J shed 2 bases, and the junction held 6 bases outside the gene matches. Assay: immunoSEQ multiplex PCR; the TCRdb copy retains only in-frame clones and omits some. This table holds about 110,000 clones, around 90% found once. The sequencing here drew on peripheral blood, taken 28 days after the second AZD1222 dose. This clonotype was obtained from an adult who received the AZD1222 COVID-19 vaccine. This chain uses TRBV7-2 with TRBJ2-2; 8 bases are shared with TRBD2. DNA for the CDR3: TGTGCCAGCAGCTCAGCGGGGGCGCTCAACACCGGGGAGCTGTTTTTT. Translation gives CASSSAGALNTGELFF.